The clone carrying this TCR beta chain has ten or more counts. Its antigen is undetermined. The data are from a study of T cell repertoires in cytomegalovirus infection. Study details: Both recently identified HLA-C-restricted and well-studied HLA-B-restricted CMV epitopes were used in the study.

TCRdb re-called the reads through MiXCR, storing one row per CDR3 protein. This sample yields under 300,000 distinct CDR3 sequences, of which roughly 21% are seen a single time; approximately 19% belongs to the top ten. Germline values: CDR1 SGHTA, CDR2 FQGNSA. The length of the CDR3 is 17 residues. V was pared by 2 bases and J by 0 bases, with 17 bases between. This TCR was sampled from a human donor in good health (CMV status not recorded). Some clones in this sample may be carry-over from other donors' samples. The chain recombines TRBV7-2 with TRBJ2-7; D gene unclear. Here the sequenced sample was cultured PBMCs, taken from culture after CMV antigen stimulation. CDR3 residues: CASSLRASLTGSYEQYF. CDR3 DNA: TGTGCCAGCAGCTTAAGGGCCTCTCTAACTGGCTCCTACGAGCAGTACTTC. Together with reference TRBV7-2 and TRBJ2-7, the CDR3 gives the full variable domain: GAGVSQSPSNKVTEKGKDVELRCDPISGHTALYWYRQSLGQGLEFLIYFQGNSAPDKSGLPSDRFSAERTGGSVSTLTIQRTQQEDSAVYLCASSLRASLTGSYEQYFGPGTRLTVT.